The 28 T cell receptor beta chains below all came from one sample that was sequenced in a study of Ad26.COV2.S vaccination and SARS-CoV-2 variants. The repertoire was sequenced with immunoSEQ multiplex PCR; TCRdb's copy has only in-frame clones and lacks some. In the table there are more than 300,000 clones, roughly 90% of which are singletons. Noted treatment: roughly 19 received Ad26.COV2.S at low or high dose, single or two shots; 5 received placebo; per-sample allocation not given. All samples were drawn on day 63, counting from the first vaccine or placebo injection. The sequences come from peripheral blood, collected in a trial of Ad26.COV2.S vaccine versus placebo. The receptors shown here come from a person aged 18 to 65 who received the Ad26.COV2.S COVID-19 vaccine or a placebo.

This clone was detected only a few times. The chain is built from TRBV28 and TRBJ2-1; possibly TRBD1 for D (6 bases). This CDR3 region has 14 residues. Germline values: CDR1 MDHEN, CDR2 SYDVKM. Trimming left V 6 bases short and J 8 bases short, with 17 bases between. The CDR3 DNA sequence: TGTGCCAGCAGACCGACAGGACTTACCCATGAGCAGTTCTTC. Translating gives CASRPTGLTHEQFF.

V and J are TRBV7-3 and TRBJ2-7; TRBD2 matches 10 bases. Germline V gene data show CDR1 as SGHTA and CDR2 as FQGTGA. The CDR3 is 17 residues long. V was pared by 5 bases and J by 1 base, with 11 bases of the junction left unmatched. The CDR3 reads CASSLTSGAGPSYEQYF. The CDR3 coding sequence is TGTGCCAGCAGCCTTACTAGCGGGGCAGGTCCATCCTACGAGCAGTACTTC.

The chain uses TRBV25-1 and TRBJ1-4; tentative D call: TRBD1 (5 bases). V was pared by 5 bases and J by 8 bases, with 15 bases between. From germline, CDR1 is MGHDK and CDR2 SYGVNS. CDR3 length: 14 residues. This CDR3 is CASSPAGDSEKLFF. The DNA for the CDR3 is TGTGCCAGCAGTCCCGCAGGAGACAGCGAAAAACTGTTTTTT.

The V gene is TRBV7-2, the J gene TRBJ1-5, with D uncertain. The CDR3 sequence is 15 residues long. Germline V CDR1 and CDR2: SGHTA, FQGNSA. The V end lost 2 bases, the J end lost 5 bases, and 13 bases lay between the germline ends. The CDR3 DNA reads TGTGCCAGCAGCTTATATTCAGCCGGCGATCAGCCCCAGCATTTT. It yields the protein CASSLYSAGDQPQHF.

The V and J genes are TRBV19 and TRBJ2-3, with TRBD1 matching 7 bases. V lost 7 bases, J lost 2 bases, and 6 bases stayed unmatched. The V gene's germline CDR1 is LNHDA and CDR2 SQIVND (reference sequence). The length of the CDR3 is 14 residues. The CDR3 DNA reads TGTGCCAGTAAACCGGGACAGCACACAGATACGCAGTATTTT. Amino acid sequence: CASKPGQHTDTQYF.

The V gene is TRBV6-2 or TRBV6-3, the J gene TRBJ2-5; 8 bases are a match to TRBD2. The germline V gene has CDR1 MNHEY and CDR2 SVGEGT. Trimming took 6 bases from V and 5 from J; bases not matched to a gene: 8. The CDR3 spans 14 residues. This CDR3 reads CASSRTSFRETQYF. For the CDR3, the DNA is TGTGCCAGCAGCCGGACTAGCTTTCGGGAGACCCAGTACTTC.

In DNA form, the CDR3 reads TGTGCTAGTGGTTTACGGACAGCTTCTAGCACAGATACGCAGTATTTT. Protein sequence: CASGLRTASSTDTQYF. The chain joins TRBV12-5 to TRBJ2-3, with D maybe TRBD1 (6 bases). Germline CDR1 reads LGHNT; CDR2 reads FRNRAP. V lost 3 bases and J 0 bases, leaving 13 bases between the germline ends. The CDR3 covers 16 residues.

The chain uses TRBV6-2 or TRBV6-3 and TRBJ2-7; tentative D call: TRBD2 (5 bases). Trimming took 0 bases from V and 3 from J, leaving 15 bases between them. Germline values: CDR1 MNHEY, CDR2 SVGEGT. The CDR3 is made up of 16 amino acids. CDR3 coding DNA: TGTGCCAGCAGTTACTCTCCTCGGACTTACAACTACGAGCAGTACTTC. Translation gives CASSYSPRTYNYEQYF.

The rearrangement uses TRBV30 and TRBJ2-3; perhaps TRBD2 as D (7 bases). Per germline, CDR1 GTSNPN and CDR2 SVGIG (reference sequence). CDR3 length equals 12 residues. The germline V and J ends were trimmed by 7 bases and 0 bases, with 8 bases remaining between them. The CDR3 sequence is CASGGSTDTQYF. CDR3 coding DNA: TGTGCCTCGGGGGGCAGCACAGATACGCAGTATTTT. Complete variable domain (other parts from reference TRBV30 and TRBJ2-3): SQTIHQWPATLVQPVGSPLSLECTVEGTSNPNLYWYRQAAGRGLQLLFYSVGIGQISSEVPQNLSASRPQDRQFILSSKKLLLSDSGFYLCASGGSTDTQYFGPGTRLTVL.

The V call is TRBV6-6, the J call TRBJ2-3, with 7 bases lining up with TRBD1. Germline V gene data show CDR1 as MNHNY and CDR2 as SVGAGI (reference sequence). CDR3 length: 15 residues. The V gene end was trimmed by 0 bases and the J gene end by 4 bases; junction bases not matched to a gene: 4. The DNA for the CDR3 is TGTGCCAGCAGTTACTCGAGCGACAGGGCAGATACGCAGTATTTT. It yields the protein CASSYSSDRADTQYF.

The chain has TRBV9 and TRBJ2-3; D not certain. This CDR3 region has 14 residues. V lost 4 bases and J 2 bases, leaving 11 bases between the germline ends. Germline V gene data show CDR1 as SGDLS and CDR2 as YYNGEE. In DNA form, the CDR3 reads TGTGCCAGCAGCCTTGGGGATTTCACAGATACGCAGTATTTT. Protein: CASSLGDFTDTQYF.

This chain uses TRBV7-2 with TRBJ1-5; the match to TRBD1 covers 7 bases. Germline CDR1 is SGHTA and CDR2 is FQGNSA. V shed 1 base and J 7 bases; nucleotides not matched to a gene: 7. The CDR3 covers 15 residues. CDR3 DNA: TGTGCCAGCAGCTTAGTGGGGCAGGGGGGACAGCCCCAGCATTTT. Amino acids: CASSLVGQGGQPQHF.

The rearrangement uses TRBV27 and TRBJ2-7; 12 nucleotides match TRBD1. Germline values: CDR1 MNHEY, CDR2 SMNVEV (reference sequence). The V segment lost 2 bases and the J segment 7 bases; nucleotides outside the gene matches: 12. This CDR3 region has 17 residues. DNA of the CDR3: TGTGCCAGCAGTTTACTTCTCCCCGGGACAGGGGGCTTAGAGCAGTACTTC. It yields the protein CASSLLLPGTGGLEQYF.

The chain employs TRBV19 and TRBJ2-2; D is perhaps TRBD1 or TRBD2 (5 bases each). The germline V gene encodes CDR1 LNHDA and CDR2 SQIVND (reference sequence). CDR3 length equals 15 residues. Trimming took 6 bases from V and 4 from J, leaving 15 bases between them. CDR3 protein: CASSHGREPTGELFF. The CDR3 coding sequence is TGTGCCAGTAGCCACGGCAGGGAGCCCACCGGGGAGCTGTTTTTT.

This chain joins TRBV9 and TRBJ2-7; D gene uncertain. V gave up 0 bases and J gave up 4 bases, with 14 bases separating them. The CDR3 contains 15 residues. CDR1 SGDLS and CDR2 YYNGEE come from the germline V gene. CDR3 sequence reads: CASSVAMGYGYEQYF. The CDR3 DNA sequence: TGTGCCAGCAGCGTAGCAATGGGGTACGGTTACGAGCAGTACTTC.

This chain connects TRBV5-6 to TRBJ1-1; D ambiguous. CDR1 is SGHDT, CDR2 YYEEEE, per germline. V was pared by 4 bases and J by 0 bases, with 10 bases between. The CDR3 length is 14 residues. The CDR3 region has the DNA TGTGCCAGCAGCCTTGGGATGATGAACACTGAAGCTTTCTTT. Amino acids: CASSLGMMNTEAFF.

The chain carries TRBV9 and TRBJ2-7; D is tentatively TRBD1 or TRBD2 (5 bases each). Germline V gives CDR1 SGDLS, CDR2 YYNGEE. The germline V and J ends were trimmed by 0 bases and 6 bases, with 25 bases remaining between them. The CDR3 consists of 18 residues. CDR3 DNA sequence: TGTGCCAGCAGCGTAGGAGGGGAATCAAGGACCATTGATGCCGAGCAGTACTTC. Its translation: CASSVGGESRTIDAEQYF.

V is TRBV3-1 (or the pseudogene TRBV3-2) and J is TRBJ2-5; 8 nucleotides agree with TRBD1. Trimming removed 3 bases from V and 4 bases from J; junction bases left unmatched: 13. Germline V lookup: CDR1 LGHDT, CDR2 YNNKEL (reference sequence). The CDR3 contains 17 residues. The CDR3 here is CASSHFRQGKGRETQYF. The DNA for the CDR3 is TGTGCCAGCAGCCATTTCCGACAGGGGAAGGGAAGAGAGACCCAGTACTTC.

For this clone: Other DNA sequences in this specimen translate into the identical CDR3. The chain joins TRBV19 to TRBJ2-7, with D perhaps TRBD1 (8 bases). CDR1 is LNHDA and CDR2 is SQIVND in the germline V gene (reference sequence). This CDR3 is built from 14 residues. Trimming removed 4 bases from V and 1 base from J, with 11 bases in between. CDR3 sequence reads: CASSNRGGSYEQYF. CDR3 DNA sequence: TGTGCCAGTAGTAACAGGGGGGGATCCTACGAGCAGTACTTC.

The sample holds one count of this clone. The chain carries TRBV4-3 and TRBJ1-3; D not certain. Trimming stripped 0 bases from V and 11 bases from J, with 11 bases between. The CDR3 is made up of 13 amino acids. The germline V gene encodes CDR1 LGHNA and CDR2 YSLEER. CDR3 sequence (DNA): TGCGCCAGCAGCCAAGATTGGAAGGAGTCCATATATTTT. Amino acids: CASSQDWKESIYF.

The CDR3 DNA reads TGTGCCAGCAGTTATAGACAGGGGCCCGAGCAGTACTTC. Translating it yields CASSYRQGPEQYF. The V gene is TRBV6-5, the J gene TRBJ2-7, with 8 bases fitting TRBD1. Looked up from germline, CDR1 is MNHEY and CDR2 is SVGAGI. The CDR3 consists of 13 residues. V trimming: 3 bases; J trimming: 6 bases; junction bases outside the gene matches: 4.

The CDR3 protein is CASSTYDTLGTYTGELFF. CDR3 nucleotides: TGTGCCAGCAGCACCTATGACACCCTCGGGACCTACACCGGGGAGCTGTTTTTT. The chain couples TRBV7-3 to TRBJ2-2, with D perhaps given as TRBD1 or TRBD2 (5 bases each). With 5 bases removed from V and 3 bases from J, the gap between germline ends came to 22 bases. In germline, CDR1 is SGHTA, CDR2 FQGTGA. This CDR3 region has 18 residues.

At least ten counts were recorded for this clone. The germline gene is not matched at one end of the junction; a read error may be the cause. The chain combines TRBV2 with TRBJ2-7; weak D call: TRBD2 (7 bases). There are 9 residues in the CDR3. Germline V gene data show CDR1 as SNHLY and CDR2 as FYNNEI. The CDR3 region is CATRRGAGF. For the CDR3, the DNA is TGTGCCACCCGCCGGGGGGCCGGCTTC.

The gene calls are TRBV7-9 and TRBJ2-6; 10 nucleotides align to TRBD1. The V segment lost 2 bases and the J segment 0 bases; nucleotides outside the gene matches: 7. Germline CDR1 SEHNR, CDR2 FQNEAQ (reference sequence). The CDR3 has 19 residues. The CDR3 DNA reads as TGTGCCAGCAGCTTAAACCCGACAGGGGGCAGCTCTGGGGCCAACGTCCTGACTTTC. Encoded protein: CASSLNPTGGSSGANVLTF.

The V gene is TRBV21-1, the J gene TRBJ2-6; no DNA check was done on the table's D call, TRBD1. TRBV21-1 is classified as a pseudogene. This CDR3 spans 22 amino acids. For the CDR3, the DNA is TGTGCCAGCAGCAAATTAAGGGACAGGAGGAGATATTCTGACTCTGGGGCCAACGTCCTGACTTTC. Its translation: CASSKLRDRRRYSDSGANVLTF.

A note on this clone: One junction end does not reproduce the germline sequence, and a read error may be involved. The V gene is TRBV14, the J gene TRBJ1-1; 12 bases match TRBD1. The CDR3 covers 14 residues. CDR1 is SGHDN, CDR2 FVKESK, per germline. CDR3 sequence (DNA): TGTGCCAGCAGCCCGCCGCCGGGACAGGGGGCGCGAGGGTTT. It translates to CASSPPPGQGARGF.

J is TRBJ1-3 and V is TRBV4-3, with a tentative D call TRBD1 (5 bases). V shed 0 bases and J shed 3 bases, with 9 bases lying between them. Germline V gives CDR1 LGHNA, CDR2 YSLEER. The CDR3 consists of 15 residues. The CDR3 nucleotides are TGCGCCAGCAGCCAAGATGACAGTCGTGGAAACACCATATATTTT. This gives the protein CASSQDDSRGNTIYF.

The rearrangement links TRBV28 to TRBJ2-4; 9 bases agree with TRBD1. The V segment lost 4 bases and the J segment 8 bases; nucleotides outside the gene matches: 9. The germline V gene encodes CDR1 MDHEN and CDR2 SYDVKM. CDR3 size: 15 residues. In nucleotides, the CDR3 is TGTGCCAGCAGTTCTCCGGGACAGGGTTTAGACATTCAGTACTTC. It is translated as CASSSPGQGLDIQYF.